The 30 T cell receptor beta chains below all came from one sample that was sequenced in a study of blood T cell repertoires in COVID-19. Sequenced by immunoSEQ multiplex PCR; TCRdb stores in-frame clones only, minus some. The repertoire includes around 130,000 clones, roughly 86% of them detected once, and roughly 13% sits in the top ten. The sequenced material came from peripheral blood. The receptor set was obtained from a human donor in a cohort sampled during active COVID-19.

V usage is TRBV6-5 and J usage is TRBJ1-1; TRBD1 might be the D (6 bases). In germline, CDR1 is MNHEY, CDR2 SVGAGI. V was shortened by 6 bases and J by 0 bases, with 8 bases between the two germline ends. This CDR3 region has 13 residues. DNA for the CDR3: TGTGCCAGCAGAGAGGGGGTGAACACTGAAGCTTTCTTT. The encoded protein is CASREGVNTEAFF.

This clone appeared a single time. The rearrangement links TRBV9 to TRBJ2-7; D may be TRBD2 (5 bases). Germline assignment: CDR1 SGDLS and CDR2 YYNGEE. CDR3 length equals 14 residues. Trimming pared 4 bases from V and 5 bases from J, leaving 16 bases between. CDR3 bases: TGTGCCAGCAGCCCTACCCCGGTGAGGGACGAGCAGTACTTC. Its translation: CASSPTPVRDEQYF.

CDR3 coding DNA: TGTGCCAGCAGCCGTCTTCGTAGCTACGAGCAGTACTTC. The encoded protein is CASSRLRSYEQYF. This chain uses TRBV6-6 with TRBJ2-7; the D is unclear. The CDR3 is made up of 13 amino acids. Trimming took off 6 bases at V and 3 bases at J, with 12 bases between the two ends. Looked up from germline, CDR1 is MNHNY and CDR2 is SVGAGI (reference sequence).

This sequence joins TRBV3-1 (or the pseudogene TRBV3-2) and TRBJ1-2, with unresolved D. The CDR3 consists of 14 residues. Trimming took off 0 bases at V and 8 bases at J, with 13 bases between the two ends. CDR1 and CDR2 from the germline V gene are LGHDT and YNNKEL (reference sequence). The CDR3 is CASSQDLRAVGYTF. For the CDR3, the DNA is TGTGCCAGCAGCCAAGATTTGCGGGCGGTGGGCTACACCTTC.

The chain uses TRBV30 and TRBJ2-1, with D perhaps matching TRBD1 (6 bases). Germline V gene lookup returns CDR1 GTSNPN and CDR2 SVGIG (reference sequence). Trimming took off 3 bases at V and 1 base at J, with 7 bases between the two ends. The CDR3 is 13 amino acids. The CDR3, as DNA: TGTGCCTGGAGAGGGGGTTCCTACAATGAGCAGTTCTTC. It translates to CAWRGGSYNEQFF.

V and J are TRBV5-1 and TRBJ1-4; D possibly corresponds to TRBD1 (6 bases). This CDR3 is built from 13 residues. The germline V gene encodes CDR1 SGHRS and CDR2 YFSETQ. Trimming took off 3 bases at V and 6 bases at J, with 9 bases between the two ends. The CDR3 nucleotides are TGCGCCAGCAGCTCTCGGACAGATGAAAAACTGTTTTTT. Protein: CASSSRTDEKLFF.

This clone was counted between two and nine times. This chain links TRBV18 with TRBJ2-1, with TRBD1 identical over 9 bases. There are 13 residues in the CDR3. J lost 12 bases, V lost 3 bases, and 6 bases had no gene match. Germline CDR1 KGHSH, CDR2 LQKENI. The DNA for the CDR3 is TGTGCCAGCTCACCCGGGACAGGGTCCCCGCAGTTCTTC. It translates to CASSPGTGSPQFF.

This clone was seen only a few times. The chain has TRBV11-2 and TRBJ2-7; maybe TRBD2 (6 bases). Trimming took off 2 bases at V and 11 bases at J, with 13 bases between the two ends. The CDR3 extends over 12 amino acids. Germline CDR1 reads SGHAT; CDR2 reads FQNNGV. This CDR3 is CASSLPGGPEYF. In DNA, the CDR3 is TGTGCCAGCAGCTTACCCGGGGGACCCGAGTACTTC.

The V call is TRBV7-9, the J call TRBJ2-1; the match to TRBD2 covers 10 bases. V dropped 4 bases and J dropped 9; count of bases not matched to a gene: 12. This CDR3 comprises 16 residues. In germline, CDR1 is SEHNR, CDR2 FQNEAQ (reference sequence). This chain's CDR3 is CASSSTSGGAVVEQFF. CDR3 DNA sequence: TGTGCCAGCAGCTCCACAAGCGGGGGGGCCGTCGTTGAGCAGTTCTTC. Combining the CDR3 with reference TRBV7-9 and TRBJ2-1 gives the whole variable domain DTGVSQNPRHKITKRGQNVTFRCDPISEHNRLYWYRQTLGQGPEFLTYFQNEAQLEKSRLLSDRFSAERPKGSFSTLEIQRTEQGDSAMYLCASSSTSGGAVVEQFFGPGTRLTVL.

The rearrangement joins TRBV3-1 (or the pseudogene TRBV3-2) to TRBJ2-3; tentatively, D is TRBD2 (5 bases). CDR3 length equals 14 residues. Trimming pared 4 bases from V and 0 bases from J, leaving 8 bases between. Germline CDR1 is LGHDT and CDR2 is YNNKEL (reference sequence). The chain's CDR3 is CASSPGLSTDTQYF. CDR3 sequence (DNA): TGTGCCAGCAGCCCCGGACTGAGCACAGATACGCAGTATTTT.

The chain links TRBV19 to TRBJ1-5, with D possibly being TRBD1 (5 bases). This CDR3 is built from 15 residues. Germline lookup yields CDR1 LNHDA and CDR2 SQIVND (reference sequence). V was clipped by 6 bases and J by 4 bases, with 16 bases between them. CDR3 nucleotide sequence: TGTGCCAGTAGGGAGGTCGGGGGATCAAATCAGCCCCAGCATTTT. Translation gives CASREVGGSNQPQHF.

The chain combines TRBV6-5 with TRBJ2-2; D is unclear. Germline V gene data show CDR1 as MNHEY and CDR2 as SVGAGI. Trimming removed 2 bases from V and 7 bases from J, with 8 bases in between. The CDR3 sequence is 13 residues long. The CDR3 region has the DNA TGTGCCAGCAGTTACCCCCTCGGCGGGGAGCTGTTTTTT. Amino acid sequence: CASSYPLGGELFF.

This chain joins TRBV19 and TRBJ2-7; TRBD2 matches 13 bases. The CDR3 extends over 14 amino acids. V dropped 6 bases and J dropped 4; count of bases not matched to a gene: 3. The germline V gene encodes CDR1 LNHDA and CDR2 SQIVND (reference sequence). CDR3 sequence: CASSLTSGGYEQYF. The CDR3 DNA reads TGTGCCAGTAGCCTGACTAGCGGGGGGTACGAGCAGTACTTC.

The chain joins TRBV3-1 (or the pseudogene TRBV3-2) to TRBJ2-7; TRBD2 aligns across 12 bases. Germline CDR1 reads LGHDT; CDR2 reads YNNKEL (reference sequence). This CDR3 has 16 amino acids. Trimming removed 3 bases from V and 2 bases from J; junction bases left unmatched: 5. The CDR3 DNA reads as TGTGCCAGCAGCCAGTTCCCTAGCGGGGGGGCCTACGAGCAGTACTTC. This codes for CASSQFPSGGAYEQYF.

The sample holds one count of this clone. The chain joins TRBV9 to TRBJ2-7, with D perhaps matching TRBD2 (6 bases). There are 14 residues in the CDR3. The V end lost 3 bases, the J end lost 2 bases, and 12 bases lay between the germline ends. Germline values: CDR1 SGDLS, CDR2 YYNGEE. Here the CDR3 reads CASSESAGPYEQYF. In DNA form, the CDR3 reads TGTGCCAGCAGCGAATCCGCGGGACCCTACGAGCAGTACTTC.

V and J are TRBV9 and TRBJ1-2; D is undetermined. This CDR3 has 16 residues. Germline V gene data show CDR1 as SGDLS and CDR2 as YYNGEE. V dropped 0 bases and J dropped 7 bases, with 19 bases sitting between them. The CDR3 DNA sequence: TGTGCCAGCAGCGTAGAAGTCTCCGCGGGATCCTTTGGCTACACCTTC. Residues: CASSVEVSAGSFGYTF.

In DNA form, the CDR3 reads TGTGCCAGCAGCCGCCGTCCGGGACAGGGGTCGGAGACCCAGTACTTC. Translated: CASSRRPGQGSETQYF. The chain joins TRBV14 to TRBJ2-5; TRBD1 agrees at 10 bases. V was pared by 4 bases and J by 5 bases, with 10 bases of the junction left unmatched. Germline V lookup: CDR1 SGHDN, CDR2 FVKESK. The CDR3 has 16 amino acids. Looking up the rest from reference TRBV14 and TRBJ2-5 gives the full variable domain: EAGVTQFPSHSVIEKGQTVTLRCDPISGHDNLYWYRRVMGKEIKFLLHFVKESKQDESGMPNNRFLAERTGGTYSTLKVQPAELEDSGVYFCASSRRPGQGSETQYFGPGTRLLVL.

This clone has just a few counts. The chain joins TRBV12-1 to TRBJ2-7; the D call of TRBD2 is as the table states it, not checked on the DNA. TRBV12-1 is a recognized pseudogene. The CDR3 consists of 15 residues. CDR3 bases: TGTGCCAGCAAGCTCTCGGGACTAGTATCCTACGAGCAGTACTTC. This translates into CASKLSGLVSYEQYF.

V and J are TRBV5-6 and TRBJ1-2; 11 nucleotides align to TRBD1. Looked up from germline, CDR1 is SGHDT and CDR2 is YYEEEE. The CDR3 consists of 14 residues. J lost 7 bases, V lost 5 bases, and 7 bases had no gene match. The DNA of the CDR3 is TGTGCCAGCAGACCAGGACAGGGGGCAGTTGGCTACACCTTC. It yields the protein CASRPGQGAVGYTF.

The chain has TRBV5-4 and TRBJ1-4, with D tentatively TRBD1 (6 bases). The CDR3 is made up of 14 amino acids. CDR1 and CDR2 from the germline V gene are SGHNT and YYREEE (reference sequence). Trimming pared 0 bases from V and 11 bases from J, leaving 14 bases between. Here the CDR3 DNA reads TGTGCCAGCAGCTTGGCAGGACAGCCTGGGAAACTGTTTTTT. Residues: CASSLAGQPGKLFF.

This chain uses TRBV7-9 with TRBJ2-1; 11 nucleotides align to TRBD2. Germline V gene lookup returns CDR1 SEHNR and CDR2 FQNEAQ (reference sequence). The CDR3 extends over 16 amino acids. The V and J ends lost 1 base and 4 bases, in that order; junction bases with no gene match: 3. The CDR3 sequence is CASSLVASGGYNEQFF. In nucleotides, the CDR3 is TGTGCCAGCAGCTTAGTAGCTAGCGGGGGGTACAATGAGCAGTTCTTC.

This clone has only one observation. The V and J genes are TRBV6-1 and TRBJ2-3, with TRBD2 matching over 7 bases. CDR3 length equals 16 residues. V lost 4 bases to trimming and J lost 5 bases; unmatched junction nucleotides: 12. Germline-derived CDR1 and CDR2 are MNHNS and SASEGT. The CDR3, as DNA: TGTGCCAGCAGTGTCGGGGGGACGCCCGCCCAAGATACGCAGTATTTT. Translation: CASSVGGTPAQDTQYF.

The V gene is TRBV4-1, the J gene TRBJ2-1; TRBD2 matches 10 bases. V lost 4 bases to trimming and J lost 4 bases; unmatched junction nucleotides: 4. The CDR3 totals 15 residues. Per the germline V gene, CDR1 is MGHRA and CDR2 is YSYEKL. The CDR3 DNA is TGCGCCAGCAGCCGTCAGCGGGGGGGTTACAATGAGCAGTTCTTC. Translation: CASSRQRGGYNEQFF.

The gene calls are TRBV7-8 and TRBJ1-2; D might be TRBD1 (6 bases). Germline-derived CDR1 and CDR2 are SGHVS and FQNEAQ. The length of the CDR3 is 15 residues. With 5 bases removed from V and 4 bases from J, the gap between germline ends came to 17 bases. The CDR3 region is CASSPQTGPIYGYTF. As DNA, the CDR3 is TGTGCCAGCAGCCCCCAGACAGGCCCAATCTATGGCTACACCTTC.

In the case of this clone: Mismatch with germline at one junction end may stem from a read error. The chain combines TRBV5-1 with TRBJ1-1, with 7 bases identical to TRBD1. CDR3 length: 15 amino acids. Germline V gene data show CDR1 as SGHRS and CDR2 as YFSETQ. This chain's CDR3 is CASSLGTAMNTEAFF. The CDR3 nucleotides read TGCGCCAGCAGTTTGGGGACAGCCATGAACACTGAAGCTTTCTTT. Drawing the rest from reference TRBV5-1 and TRBJ1-1, the complete variable domain is KAGVTQTPRYLIKTRGQQVTLSCSPISGHRSVSWYQQTPGQGLQFLFEYFSETQRNKGNFPGRFSGRQFSNSRSEMNVSTLELGDSALYLCASSLGTAMNTEAFFGQGTRLTVV.

This clone has more than one count but fewer than ten. The gene calls are TRBV7-9 and TRBJ1-1, with 7 positions matching TRBD1. Germline values: CDR1 SEHNR, CDR2 FQNEAQ (reference sequence). The CDR3 length is 15 residues. J lost 7 bases, V lost 1 base, and 9 bases had no gene match. This CDR3 is CASSLDSGQDREAFF. In nucleotides, the CDR3 is TGTGCCAGCAGCTTAGATAGCGGACAGGACCGTGAAGCTTTCTTT.

The J gene is TRBJ1-1, the V gene TRBV6-5, with 10 bases identical to TRBD1. V lost 6 bases and J lost 2; bases outside the gene matches: 0. Per the germline V gene, CDR1 is MNHEY and CDR2 is SVGAGI. The CDR3 extends over 13 amino acids. CDR3 nucleotide sequence: TGTGCCAGCAGGACAGGGGGCAACACTGAAGCTTTCTTT. Its protein is CASRTGGNTEAFF.

The chain is built from TRBV5-5 and TRBJ1-1; no reliable D call. The germline V gene has CDR1 SGHKS and CDR2 YYEKEE (reference sequence). Trimming stripped 0 bases from V and 4 bases from J, with 7 bases between. The CDR3 has 13 amino acids. The CDR3 nucleotides read TGTGCCAGCAGCTTGGCGTCGGGCACTGAAGCTTTCTTT. This translates into CASSLASGTEAFF.

The chain employs TRBV2 and TRBJ2-7; D is possibly TRBD2 (5 bases). This CDR3 region has 12 residues. CDR1 and CDR2 (germline): SNHLY, FYNNEI. V lost 6 bases, J lost 4 bases, and 10 bases lay in between. CDR3 protein: CASSARGYEQYF. The DNA for the CDR3 is TGTGCCAGCAGCGCAAGAGGGTACGAGCAGTACTTC.

This clone was counted only a few times. The rearrangement uses TRBV12-3 or TRBV12-4 and TRBJ1-1; no clear D. The CDR3 consists of 13 residues. Trimming stripped 4 bases from V and 1 base from J, with 7 bases between. CDR3 residues: CASSSSTNTEAFF. CDR3 nucleotides: TGTGCCAGCAGTTCCTCTACGAACACTGAAGCTTTCTTT.